This T cell receptor beta chain was sequenced for a study of blood T cell repertoires in COVID-19. Study as a whole: Sample material is recorded as cDNA or gDNA derived from T cells, B-cell-depleted T cells, or PBMCs.

The CDR3 spans 16 residues. Trimming took off 0 bases at V and 0 bases at J, with 12 bases between the two ends. The germline CDR1 and CDR2 sequences are SGHRS and YFSETQ. As originally analysed: Amplification with reference gene primers provided the estimates of nucleated cell counts. Generated by immunoSEQ multiplex PCR, the TCRdb table keeps only in-frame clones and is missing some. From that table come the V and J calls and clone size; the DNA was used to work out D and trimming. The table lists under 550,000 clones, roughly 90% of them singletons. The TCR comes from a man between 18 and 35 years old with COVID-19, enrolled during active disease. This rearrangement joins TRBV5-1 to TRBJ1-1; D possibly corresponds to TRBD1 (5 bases). Material: peripheral blood. The CDR3 region is CASSLEGHGVNTEAFF. Written as DNA, the CDR3 is TGCGCCAGCAGCTTGGAGGGGCATGGGGTGAACACTGAAGCTTTCTTT.